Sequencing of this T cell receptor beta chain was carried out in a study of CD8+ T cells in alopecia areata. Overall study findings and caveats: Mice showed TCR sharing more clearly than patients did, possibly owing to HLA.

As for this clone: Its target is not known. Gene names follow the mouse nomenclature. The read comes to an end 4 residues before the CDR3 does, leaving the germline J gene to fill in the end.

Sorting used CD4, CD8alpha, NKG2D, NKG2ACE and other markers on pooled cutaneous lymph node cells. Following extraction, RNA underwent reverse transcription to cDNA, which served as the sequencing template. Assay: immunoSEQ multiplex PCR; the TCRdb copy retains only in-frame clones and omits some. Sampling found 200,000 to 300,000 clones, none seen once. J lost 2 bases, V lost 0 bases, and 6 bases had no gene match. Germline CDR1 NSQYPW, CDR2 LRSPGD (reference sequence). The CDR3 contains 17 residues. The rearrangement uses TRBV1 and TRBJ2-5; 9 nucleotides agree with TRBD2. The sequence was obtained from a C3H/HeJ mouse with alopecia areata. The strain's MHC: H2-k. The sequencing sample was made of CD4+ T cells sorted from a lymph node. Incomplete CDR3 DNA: TGCACCTGCAGTGCAGACCGGACTGGGGTTGGCCAAGAC. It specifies CTCSADRTGVGQD. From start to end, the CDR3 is CTCSADRTGVGQDTQYF.